There are many counts of the clone carrying this T cell receptor beta chain. Its antigen is unknown. This specimen belongs to a study of regulatory T cells in long-lasting Graves disease. Looking at the study overall: More than 5 years of antithyroid drugs with positive TSH receptor antibodies defined persistent Graves' disease.

Regarding the study as a whole: Shared public clonotypes totalled fewer than 3,000 in persistent patients, compared with about 930 in new patients.

As to time point: persistent/refractory GD, antithyroid drugs over 5 years with positive TRAb. Following extraction of RNA from PBMCs, that RNA was used to make the TCR library. The authors built TCR beta libraries using iRepertoire HTBI primers and Arm-PCR of CDR3 regions. In the original processing: Among the samples, around 60 TRBV and 13 to 15 TRBJ segments were identified. TCRdb re-analysed the multiplex PCR reads in MiXCR, keeping a single row per CDR3 protein. TCRdb's processing, not the authors', yielded these V and J calls. The sample includes under 450,000 distinct CDR3 sequences, roughly 20% of them seen just once. This clonotype was sampled from a woman aged 40 to 50 with Graves disease. Here the sequenced sample was peripheral blood mononuclear cells (PBMCs), taken when the disease was refractory, from a patient treated with antithyroid drugs.

As DNA, the CDR3 is TGTGCCAGCAGTTTCGGGGGCTACCATCAGCCCCAGCATTTT. Translated, it gives CASSFGGYHQPQHF. The rearrangement joins TRBV12-3 or TRBV12-4 to TRBJ1-5; tentative D call: TRBD1 (6 bases). The CDR3 covers 14 residues. V was cut by 3 bases and J by 5 bases, with 11 bases left in between.